These 21 T cell receptor beta chains originate from one sample sequenced in a study of shared clonotypes between healthy human individuals. Some clones are missing from TCRdb's copy, which holds only in-frame ones; the method was immunoSEQ multiplex PCR. The sample lists about 600,000 clones, roughly 97% seen once, with 0.055% to 0.07% in the top ten. The material sequenced was naive CD4+ T cells sorted from blood. Subset here: CD45RA+ positively selected. The receptors here all came from a woman aged 25 to 45 in good health.

This clone appeared a single time. The chain couples TRBV21-1 to TRBJ2-4. TRBV21-1 represents a pseudogene. CDR3 length: 18 amino acids. CDR3 in amino acids: CASSKVIGVQLAKNIQYF. The DNA of the CDR3 is TGTGCCAGCAGCAAAGTCATTGGGGTCCAGCTAGCCAAAAACATTCAGTACTTC.

The chain carries TRBV7-5 and TRBJ1-2; the table's D call, TRBD1, was not checked against the DNA. TRBV7-5 is given as a pseudogene. The CDR3 is 18 residues long. CDR3 coding DNA: TGTGTCAGAAGCTTAGAGGGGGACAGGGGTAAACTTGAGGATGGCTACACCTTC. This gives the protein CVRSLEGDRGKLEDGYTF.

This chain uses TRBV6-6 with TRBJ1-1; D might be TRBD1 (5 bases). Between the trimmed V and J ends, which lost 2 bases and 1 base, there was a span of 11 bases. The germline CDR1 and CDR2 sequences are MNHNY and SVGAGI (reference sequence). The CDR3 length is 15 residues. The chain's CDR3 is CASSYPTERNTEAFF. CDR3 in DNA: TGTGCCAGCAGTTACCCGACAGAAAGGAACACTGAAGCTTTCTTT.

This chain joins TRBV2 and TRBJ2-2, with D possibly matching TRBD2 (5 bases). V dropped 9 bases and J dropped 1 base, with 12 bases sitting between them. This CDR3 has 14 residues. Germline V gives CDR1 SNHLY, CDR2 FYNNEI. CDR3 protein: CASFRERNTGELFF. CDR3 sequence (DNA): TGTGCCAGTTTCCGGGAAAGGAACACCGGGGAGCTGTTTTTT.

The J gene is TRBJ1-1, the V gene TRBV27; D call uncertain. Per the germline V gene, CDR1 is MNHEY and CDR2 is SMNVEV (reference sequence). The length of the CDR3 is 15 residues. V dropped 3 bases and J dropped 6 bases, with 17 bases sitting between them. The DNA for the CDR3 is TGTGCCAGCAGTTTCCGCTCAAACGACCTGGCTGAAGCTTTCTTT. Translating gives CASSFRSNDLAEAFF.

The CDR3 nucleotides read TGCAGCGTCGGAGACAGGGAGAACACTGAAGCTTTCTTT. It yields the protein CSVGDRENTEAFF. The rearrangement uses TRBV29-1 and TRBJ1-1, with 7 bases that match TRBD1. Germline trimming cut 6 bases from V and 1 base from J; bases unmatched to any gene: 5. The CDR3 has 13 residues. Germline CDR1 SQVTM, CDR2 ANQGSEA.

CDR3 region: CASSFEGYGYTF. Written as DNA, the CDR3 is TGTGCCAGCAGTTTCGAGGGTTATGGCTACACCTTC. The chain couples TRBV28 to TRBJ1-2; D not certain. The V and J ends lost 3 bases and 5 bases respectively, with 7 bases between them. The CDR3 contains 12 residues. Germline lookup yields CDR1 MDHEN and CDR2 SYDVKM.

The chain is built from TRBV6-5 and TRBJ2-7; no clear D gene. The CDR3 contains 13 residues. CDR1 is MNHEY and CDR2 is SVGAGI in the germline V gene. The ends were cut back, 0 bases at V and 2 bases at J, with 5 bases in the middle. CDR3 residues: CASSYSVAYEQYF. DNA for the CDR3: TGTGCCAGCAGTTACTCCGTAGCCTACGAGCAGTACTTC.

The V call is TRBV18, the J call TRBJ1-5; TRBD1 aligns across 8 bases. This CDR3 spans 14 amino acids. V shed 5 bases and J 7 bases; nucleotides not matched to a gene: 7. Germline V CDR1 and CDR2: KGHSH, LQKENI. CDR3 protein: CASSTGQGYQPQHF. CDR3 bases: TGTGCCAGCTCAACCGGACAGGGTTACCAGCCCCAGCATTTT.

The chain couples TRBV6-5 to TRBJ2-7; D call uncertain. The germline V gene encodes CDR1 MNHEY and CDR2 SVGAGI. This CDR3 region has 9 residues. Trimming shortened V by 8 bases and J by 10 bases, and 9 bases separated the two germline ends. This CDR3 is CASGEKQYF. The CDR3 bases are TGTGCCAGCGGTGAAAAACAGTACTTC.

The rearrangement uses TRBV28 and TRBJ1-2; the match to TRBD1 covers 7 bases. J was trimmed by 10 bases and V by 6 bases; bases with no gene match: 11. The CDR3 is 13 residues long. Germline CDR1 and CDR2: MDHEN and SYDVKM. CDR3 sequence: CASSSGQWLDYTF. The CDR3, as DNA: TGTGCCAGCAGCTCGGGACAGTGGCTGGACTACACCTTC.

The CDR3 DNA reads TGTGCCAGCAGCCGGACTAGCGGGAGACCCAACGAGCAGTACTTC. Translation gives CASSRTSGRPNEQYF. This chain uses TRBV7-9 with TRBJ2-7; TRBD2 matches at 13 bases. The ends lost 5 bases at V and 5 bases at J; junction bases unmatched: 6. Germline-derived CDR1 and CDR2 are SEHNR and FQNEAQ (reference sequence). The CDR3 contains 15 residues.

V and J are TRBV7-8 and TRBJ1-1; 7 bases are shared with TRBD1. V shed 6 bases, J shed 2 bases, and the junction held 12 bases outside the gene matches. From germline, CDR1 is SGHVS and CDR2 FQNEAQ. CDR3 length equals 16 residues. The DNA for the CDR3 is TGTGCCAGCAGGCCCCACAGGGGAGACGTAAACACTGAAGCTTTCTTT. Protein sequence: CASRPHRGDVNTEAFF.

CDR3 region: CAWSGQGTGNQPQHF. The DNA of the CDR3 is TGTGCCTGGAGCGGACAAGGGACCGGCAATCAGCCCCAGCATTTT. This chain uses TRBV30 with TRBJ1-5; D is possibly TRBD1 (5 bases). V lost 3 bases, J lost 2 bases, and 14 bases lay in between. CDR1 and CDR2 (germline): GTSNPN, SVGIG (reference sequence). The CDR3 contains 15 residues.

The V gene is TRBV5-4, the J gene TRBJ1-2, with D unclear. Trimming cost V 0 bases and J 8 bases, with 11 bases left between them. The CDR3 consists of 13 residues. Germline V gene sequence: CDR1 SGHNT, CDR2 YYREEE (reference sequence). The CDR3 coding sequence is TGTGCCAGCAGCTTGGTTTGGTCCGAGGGCTACACCTTC. This encodes CASSLVWSEGYTF.

This clone was detected once. Here the CDR3 reads CASSPLADSYEQYF. CDR3 bases: TGTGCCAGCAGCCCATTAGCGGACTCCTACGAGCAGTACTTC. The rearrangement joins TRBV7-2 to TRBJ2-7; a weak D match, TRBD2 (6 bases). The V end was cut by 5 bases, the J end by 0 bases, with 11 bases between. This CDR3 is 14 amino acids long. CDR1 SGHTA and CDR2 FQGNSA come from the germline V gene.

This rearrangement joins TRBV11-2 to TRBJ2-7, with TRBD2 identical over 11 bases. V trimming: 1 base; J trimming: 0 bases; junction bases outside the gene matches: 5. The germline CDR1 and CDR2 sequences are SGHAT and FQNNGV. CDR3 size: 17 residues. This CDR3 reads CASSLVSGTSGSYEQYF. The CDR3 DNA follows: TGTGCCAGCAGCTTAGTTTCTGGGACTAGCGGCTCCTACGAGCAGTACTTC.

The chain employs TRBV30 and TRBJ1-6; the D gene is possibly TRBD1 (5 bases). Germline V gene lookup returns CDR1 GTSNPN and CDR2 SVGIG (reference sequence). The V gene lost 5 bases and the J gene lost 7 bases, with 15 bases spanning the gap. This CDR3 spans 14 amino acids. CDR3 sequence reads: CAWGPGVPNSPLHF. DNA of the CDR3: TGTGCCTGGGGACCGGGGGTTCCCAATTCACCCCTCCACTTT.

This clone was counted a single time. The chain has TRBV27 and TRBJ2-6; 7 bases line up with TRBD1. After removal of 6 bases from V and 0 bases from J, the junction contained 14 bases not matched to a gene. The CDR3 extends over 19 amino acids. In germline, CDR1 is MNHEY, CDR2 SMNVEV (reference sequence). The chain's CDR3 is CASSSNPGQISSGANVLTF. The CDR3 DNA follows: TGTGCCAGCAGCAGCAATCCGGGACAGATCAGCTCTGGGGCCAACGTCCTGACTTTC.

This rearrangement joins TRBV6-1 to TRBJ2-7, with D possibly matching TRBD1 (7 bases). V was pared by 4 bases and J by 5 bases, with 21 bases between. The CDR3 contains 16 residues. Germline lookup yields CDR1 MNHNS and CDR2 SASEGT. DNA for the CDR3: TGTGCCAGCAGTGGGGCGGGGCAGGGGGTGCCCCACGAGCAGTACTTC. This encodes CASSGAGQGVPHEQYF.

The rearrangement links TRBV2 to TRBJ1-3; TRBD1 agrees at 7 bases. The CDR3 is 16 amino acids. Germline V gene lookup returns CDR1 SNHLY and CDR2 FYNNEI. V gave up 4 bases and J gave up 0 bases; unmatched junction bases: 6. In DNA, the CDR3 is TGTGCCAGCAGTGGGGAACAGGGGCGCTCTGGAAACACCATATATTTT. This translates into CASSGEQGRSGNTIYF.